This entry lists 16 T cell receptor beta chains sequenced from one sample in a study of T-cell memory formation after mild COVID-19. TCRdb reprocessed the 5' RACE reads via MiXCR and lists one record per CDR3 protein. The table lists roughly 340,000 distinct CDR3 sequences, 20% to 25% of them singletons. The specimen sequenced was PBMCs or a T cell subset sorted from them (not recorded which). The receptors stem from a man between 18 and 29 years old who had mild COVID-19 (a few samples of this study predate the infection). Cell type and time point are not known.

V is TRBV6-2 or TRBV6-3 and J is TRBJ1-4; D is ambiguous. Germline CDR1 MNHEY, CDR2 SVGEGT. CDR3 length: 12 residues. Trimming cost V 6 bases and J 7 bases, with 9 bases left between them. The CDR3 protein is CASSPSAEKLFF. DNA for the CDR3: TGTGCCAGCAGCCCGTCGGCTGAAAAACTGTTTTTT.

Remarks on this clonotype: One end of the junction fails to match germline, which may point to a read error. The V gene is TRBV2, the J gene TRBJ2-7; weak D call: TRBD1 (6 bases). Germline-derived CDR1 and CDR2 are SNHLY and FYNNEI. The CDR3 has 15 residues. The CDR3 sequence: CASSLTRTVSYEKYF. In nucleotides, the CDR3 is TGTGCCAGCAGCCTAACCCGGACAGTGAGCTACGAGAAGTACTTC.

This chain links TRBV12-5 with TRBJ2-7; TRBD2 matches 7 bases. With 5 bases clipped from V and 4 bases from J, the junction kept 11 bases outside the gene matches. The CDR3 loop spans 15 amino acids. Germline V CDR1 and CDR2: LGHNT, FRNRAP. CDR3 DNA sequence: TGTGCTAGTGGTCTCGGCGGCGGGAGCAGGTACGAGCAGTACTTC. Its protein is CASGLGGGSRYEQYF.

The genes are TRBV5-1 and TRBJ1-2; TRBD1 agrees at 7 bases. Germline V gene lookup returns CDR1 SGHRS and CDR2 YFSETQ. Germline trimming cut 4 bases from V and 0 bases from J; bases unmatched to any gene: 6. This CDR3 contains 15 residues. CDR3 nucleotide sequence: TGCGCCAGCAGCCGGGGACAGCCTTCTAACTATGGCTACACCTTC. It encodes CASSRGQPSNYGYTF. Variable domain in full (rest from reference TRBV5-1 and TRBJ1-2): KAGVTQTPRYLIKTRGQQVTLSCSPISGHRSVSWYQQTPGQGLQFLFEYFSETQRNKGNFPGRFSGRQFSNSRSEMNVSTLELGDSALYLCASSRGQPSNYGYTFGSGTRLTVV.

This clonotype was seen only a few times. The chain couples TRBV12-3 or TRBV12-4 to TRBJ1-2; D not certain. Trimming pared 6 bases from V and 9 bases from J, leaving 11 bases between. This CDR3 has 11 residues. As DNA, the CDR3 is TGTGCCAGCAGCCTTTCAAGAAGCTACACCTTC. It yields the protein CASSLSRSYTF.

This clonotype has a count of ten or more. The gene calls are TRBV28 and TRBJ2-5; TRBD2 matches 8 bases. This CDR3 has 13 residues. V trimming: 8 bases; J trimming: 6 bases; junction bases outside the gene matches: 8. Per germline, CDR1 MDHEN and CDR2 SYDVKM. For the CDR3, the DNA is TGTGCCAGCCACTCGGGGGGGCGGAAGACCCAGTACTTC. It translates to CASHSGGRKTQYF.

In its sample, this clonotype was seen a few times. The chain has TRBV7-9 and TRBJ2-3, with a possible D match to TRBD2 (6 bases). The V end lost 8 bases, the J end lost 4 bases, and 13 bases lay between the germline ends. Germline CDR1 and CDR2: SEHNR and FQNEAQ (reference sequence). The CDR3 has 13 residues. CDR3 nucleotides: TGTGCCAGCGCGGGTTCGGGAGCAGATACGCAGTATTTT. This translates into CASAGSGADTQYF.

V gene TRBV20-1 combines with J gene TRBJ2-1; 8 bases are a match to TRBD2. The V and J ends lost 3 bases and 2 bases, in that order; junction bases with no gene match: 6. This CDR3 has 15 residues. CDR1 is DFQATT, CDR2 SNEGSKA, per germline (reference sequence). DNA of the CDR3: TGCAGTGCTAGCCCCTCGGGACTAGCCTACAATGAGCAGTTCTTC. Residues: CSASPSGLAYNEQFF.

This clonotype was seen more than once but under ten times. V and J are TRBV7-6 and TRBJ2-3, with TRBD1 matching 7 bases. J was trimmed by 2 bases and V by 2 bases; bases with no gene match: 19. Germline values: CDR1 SGHVS, CDR2 FNYEAQ. The CDR3 has 20 amino acids. Here the CDR3 DNA reads TGTGCCAGCAGCTTAACCCCAACAGGGGCCCTCGGAGTATACACAGATACGCAGTATTTT. It encodes CASSLTPTGALGVYTDTQYF.

This clonotype was detected a few times. The V and J genes are TRBV28 and TRBJ2-2; 7 nucleotides align to TRBD1. The CDR3 covers 14 residues. Germline trimming cut 6 bases from V and 7 bases from J; bases unmatched to any gene: 8. Germline assignment: CDR1 MDHEN and CDR2 SYDVKM. CDR3: CASSYRQGFGELFF. CDR3 DNA: TGTGCCAGCAGCTACCGACAGGGATTCGGGGAGCTGTTTTTT.

This chain joins TRBV27 and TRBJ2-2; 9 bases fit TRBD2. The CDR3 has 19 amino acids. Trimming at V came to 7 bases and at J to 4 bases, leaving 19 bases not matched to a gene. CDR1 and CDR2 from the germline V gene are MNHEY and SMNVEV (reference sequence). The CDR3 is CASNSLSALAGGPTGELFF. The DNA of the CDR3 is TGTGCCAGCAACAGTTTATCCGCTCTGGCGGGGGGGCCCACCGGGGAGCTGTTTTTT.

The chain joins TRBV11-2 to TRBJ2-2; no reliable D call. CDR1 is SGHAT and CDR2 is FQNNGV in the germline V gene. CDR3 length equals 16 residues. V was trimmed by 3 bases and J by 7 bases, leaving 18 bases between them. In DNA form, the CDR3 reads TGTGCCAGCAGCTTGGGTGCGGTGGGGTCTGGCGGGGAGCTGTTTTTT. Translated, it gives CASSLGAVGSGGELFF.

This chain links TRBV5-1 with TRBJ1-4, with D perhaps TRBD1 (6 bases). V was pared by 3 bases and J by 7 bases, with 13 bases between. Germline CDR1 reads SGHRS; CDR2 reads YFSETQ. The CDR3 runs 14 residues. Written as DNA, the CDR3 is TGCGCCAGCAGCTCCGGGACACGCGGTGAAAAACTGTTTTTT. Its protein product is CASSSGTRGEKLFF.

The table lists this clonotype with a few counts. The gene calls are TRBV20-1 and TRBJ1-1; 8 bases agree with TRBD1. Germline assignment: CDR1 DFQATT and CDR2 SNEGSKA (reference sequence). With V trimmed by 5 bases and J by 6 bases, 8 bases remained unmatched. CDR3 length equals 13 residues. CDR3 coding DNA: TGCAGTGCTTACGACAGGGGATCCCCTGAAGCTTTCTTT. Translating it yields CSAYDRGSPEAFF.

This clonotype was observed a few times. The chain carries TRBV6-5 and TRBJ2-7; tentatively, D is TRBD2 (5 bases). The germline CDR1 and CDR2 sequences are MNHEY and SVGAGI. V lost 2 bases and J lost 3, with 8 bases in between. The CDR3 runs 13 residues. The CDR3 spells CASSYARGYEQYV. The CDR3 region has the DNA TGTGCCAGCAGTTACGCCCGGGGCTACGAGCAGTACGTC.

In this sample, this clonotype turned up a few times. The V call is TRBV20-1, the J call TRBJ1-2, with D possibly TRBD1 on 6 matching bases. Trimming stripped 1 base from V and 6 bases from J, with 12 bases between. The CDR3 is 13 residues long. The germline gives CDR1 DFQATT, CDR2 SNEGSKA (reference sequence). CDR3 nucleotides: TGCAGTGCTAGAGTAAACAGGGAGGATGGCTACACCTTC. The encoded protein is CSARVNREDGYTF.